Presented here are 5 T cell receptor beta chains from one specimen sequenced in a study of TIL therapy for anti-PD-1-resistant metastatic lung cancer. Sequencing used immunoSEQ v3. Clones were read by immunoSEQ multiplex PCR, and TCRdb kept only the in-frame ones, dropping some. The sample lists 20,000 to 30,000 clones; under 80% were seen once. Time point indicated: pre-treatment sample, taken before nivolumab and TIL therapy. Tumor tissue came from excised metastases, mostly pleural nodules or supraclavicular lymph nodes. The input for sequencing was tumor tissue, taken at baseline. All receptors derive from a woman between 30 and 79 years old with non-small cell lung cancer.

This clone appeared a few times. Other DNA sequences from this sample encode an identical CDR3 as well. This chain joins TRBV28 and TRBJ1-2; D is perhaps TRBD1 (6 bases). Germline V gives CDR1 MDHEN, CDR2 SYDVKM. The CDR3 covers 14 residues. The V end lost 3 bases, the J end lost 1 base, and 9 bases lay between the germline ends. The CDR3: CASSLGAGNYGYTF. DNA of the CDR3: TGTGCCAGCAGTTTGGGGGCGGGTAACTATGGCTACACCTTC.

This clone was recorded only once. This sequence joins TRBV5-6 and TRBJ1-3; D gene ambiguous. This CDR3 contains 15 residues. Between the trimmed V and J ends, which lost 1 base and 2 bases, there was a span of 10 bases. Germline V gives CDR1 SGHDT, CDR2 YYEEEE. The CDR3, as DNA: TGTGCCAGCAGCTTGAATCCCGGGCCTGGAAACACCATATATTTT. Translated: CASSLNPGPGNTIYF.

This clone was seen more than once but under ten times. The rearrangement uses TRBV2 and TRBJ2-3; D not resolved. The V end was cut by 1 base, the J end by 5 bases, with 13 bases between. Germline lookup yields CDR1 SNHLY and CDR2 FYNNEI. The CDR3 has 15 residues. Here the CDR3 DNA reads TGTGCCAGCAGTGAAGGGTGGACGGGCAGAGATACGCAGTATTTT. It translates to CASSEGWTGRDTQYF.

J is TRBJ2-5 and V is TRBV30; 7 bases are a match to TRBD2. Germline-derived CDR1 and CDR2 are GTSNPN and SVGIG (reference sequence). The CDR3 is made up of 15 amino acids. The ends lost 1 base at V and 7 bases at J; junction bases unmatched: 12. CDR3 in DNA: TGTGCCTGGAGTGAAATAGCGGGTCCGACCGGGACCCAGTACTTC. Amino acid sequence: CAWSEIAGPTGTQYF.

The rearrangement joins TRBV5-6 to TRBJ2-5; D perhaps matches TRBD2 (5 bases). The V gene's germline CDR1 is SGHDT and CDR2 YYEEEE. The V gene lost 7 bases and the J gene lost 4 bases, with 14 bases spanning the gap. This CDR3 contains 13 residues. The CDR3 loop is CASSVASTETQYF. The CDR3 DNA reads TGTGCCAGCTCGGTAGCTAGCACAGAGACCCAGTACTTC. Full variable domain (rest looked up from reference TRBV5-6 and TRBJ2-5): DAGVTQSPTHLIKTRGQQVTLRCSPKSGHDTVSWYQQALGQGPQFIFQYYEEEERQRGNFPDRFSGHQFPNYSSELNVNALLLGDSALYLCASSVASTETQYFGPGTRLLVL.